A selection of T cell receptor beta chains follows, all from one sample in a study of blood T cell repertoires in COVID-19. Here immunoSEQ multiplex PCR was the method, and the copy in TCRdb shows in-frame clones only, minus some. The sample has 150,000 to 200,000 clones, more than 80% seen once; the top ten hold around 10%. Sequencing was carried out using peripheral blood. These receptors originate from a woman aged 80 or older with COVID-19, enrolled during active disease. CDR3s include the opening cysteine and the closing phenylalanine or tryptophan. The D gene is left open where the match is weak. Size is omitted from some rows. Given values are once, few, many or a class for expanded clones.

clone size,V gene,J gene,D gene,CDR3 DNA,CDR3 protein
many,TRBV4-3,TRBJ1-4,TRBD1,TGCGCCAGCAGCCAAGACGAGGGGACAGGCCTTGCAACTAATGAAAAACTGTTTTTT,CASSQDEGTGLATNEKLFF
.,TRBV3-1/TRBV3-2,TRBJ1-1,.,TGTGCCAGCAGCCGCCCGACAGGCCGGGGCACTGAAGCTTTCTTT,CASSRPTGRGTEAFF
.,TRBV10-3,TRBJ1-3,.,TGTGCCATCAGTCCCAAAGGGAGACTCTCTGGAAACACCATATATTTT,CAISPKGRLSGNTIYF
many,TRBV12-3/TRBV12-4,TRBJ1-4,.,TGTGCCAGCAGTTTTATTGATGAAAAACTGTTTTTT,CASSFIDEKLFF
.,TRBV7-2,TRBJ1-4,.,TGTGCCAGCAGCTTGACGGTGCAGGGTAATGAAAAACTGTTTTTT,CASSLTVQGNEKLFF
.,TRBV10-3,TRBJ2-5,TRBD1,TGTGCCATCAGTGAGTCGGACAGGGACCAAGAGACCCAGTACTTC,CAISESDRDQETQYF
.,TRBV7-8,TRBJ1-6,TRBD1,TGTGCCAGCAGCGGCTGGACAGGGGCGGAATCACCCCTCCACTTT,CASSGWTGAESPLHF
.,TRBV19,TRBJ2-7,TRBD1,TGTGCCAGTAGTCACAGGACAGGAGCCTACGAGCAGTACTTC,CASSHRTGAYEQYF
.,TRBV6-1,TRBJ1-2,TRBD1,TGTGCCAGCAGTGAAGTCGGGGGACAGGGGACCTTC,CASSEVGGQGTF
once,TRBV11-3,TRBJ2-1,TRBD1,TGTGCCAGCAGCATGACAGGGATGAATGAGCAGTTCTTC,CASSMTGMNEQFF
.,TRBV18,TRBJ2-7,.,TGTGCCAGCGCAGCCGGGGTCTACGAGCAGTACTTC,CASAAGVYEQYF
few,TRBV27,TRBJ2-6,TRBD1,TGTGCCAGCAGCCGGGACAGGGGGCCTGGGGCCAACGTCCTGACTTTC,CASSRDRGPGANVLTF
.,TRBV11-3,TRBJ1-3,.,TGTGCCAGCAGCCCACGATCGACAGGCGCCATATATTTT,CASSPRSTGAIYF
.,TRBV4-1,TRBJ2-1,TRBD1,TGCGCCAGCAGCCATGGGACAGGGGACTTTAACAATGAGCAGTTCTTC,CASSHGTGDFNNEQFF
.,TRBV28,TRBJ2-7,.,TGTGCCAGCAGTTTAGGCCGATCCTACGAGCAGTACTTC,CASSLGRSYEQYF
.,TRBV18,TRBJ1-3,.,TGTGCCAGCTCCCTATCCGGACTTGGAGGAAACACCATATATTTT,CASSLSGLGGNTIYF
few,TRBV7-2,TRBJ2-7,.,TGTGCCAGCAGCTTTAACCTAGGCTCCTACGAGCAGTACTTC,CASSFNLGSYEQYF
.,TRBV19,TRBJ1-3,.,TGTGCCAGTAGTATCGGGGGGCCTGGAAACACCATATATTTT,CASSIGGPGNTIYF
few,TRBV24-1,TRBJ1-2,TRBD1,TGTGCCACCAGCGAGGGGGCTTTCTATGGCTACACCTTC,CATSEGAFYGYTF
.,TRBV2,TRBJ2-3,.,TGTGCCAGCAGCCCTGCCGGGGTTGGGACAGATACGCAGTATTTT,CASSPAGVGTDTQYF
.,TRBV28,TRBJ2-5,.,TGTGCCAGCAGTTTTCTTTCCAGCGGAGGAGAGACCCAGTACTTC,CASSFLSSGGETQYF
.,TRBV5-1,TRBJ1-3,TRBD1,TGCGCCAGCAGCCAAGGGACAGGGGGTCGCTCTGGAAACACCATATATTTT,CASSQGTGGRSGNTIYF
.,TRBV6-2/TRBV6-3,TRBJ2-1,TRBD2,TGTGCCAGCAGTTACTTCCTGGGGGGGAGCTCCTACAATGAGCAGTTCTTC,CASSYFLGGSSYNEQFF
.,TRBV4-2,TRBJ2-7,TRBD1,TGTGCCAGCAGCCAGGGACAGGAACAGTACTTC,CASSQGQEQYF
.,TRBV2,TRBJ2-1,TRBD1,TGTGCCAGCCTCCGACAGGGCCTCGCCAATGAGCAGTTCTTC,CASLRQGLANEQFF
.,TRBV29-1,TRBJ2-5,TRBD1,TGCAGCGTTGAAGGCGGGACAGGGGGCGAGGCCCAGTACTTC,CSVEGGTGGEAQYF
.,TRBV3-1/TRBV3-2,TRBJ2-7,TRBD1,TGTGCCAGCAGCCAAGAAGACAGGGGGTACGAGCAGTACTTC,CASSQEDRGYEQYF
.,TRBV11-3,TRBJ2-7,.,TGTGCCAGCAGCTTAGGTACAGGGACGGATTACGAGCAGTACTTC,CASSLGTGTDYEQYF
many,TRBV6-5,TRBJ1-5,.,TGTGCCAGCAGACACACAGGGAGAAATCAGCCCCAGCATTTT,CASRHTGRNQPQHF
.,TRBV5-4,TRBJ1-2,.,TGTGCCAGCAGCTTGGGGCCGGGGGGGAACTATGGCTACACCTTC,CASSLGPGGNYGYTF
.,TRBV6-6,TRBJ1-2,.,TGTGCCAGCAGTTACTCTCTGATAAAAGAGAGTGGCTACACCTTC,CASSYSLIKESGYTF
once,TRBV6-5,TRBJ1-1,.,TGTGCCAGCAGCTCCTCCCTAGGTATCCCTGAAGCTTTCTTT,CASSSSLGIPEAFF
.,TRBV3-1/TRBV3-2,TRBJ2-1,TRBD2,TGTGCCAGCAGCCTCGGGACTAGCGGGAGTGGTGAGCAGTTCTTC,CASSLGTSGSGEQFF
.,TRBV30,TRBJ2-2,.,TGTGCCTGGAAGGACTTCTCCGGGGAGCTGTTTTTT,CAWKDFSGELFF
few,TRBV5-1,TRBJ2-1,TRBD2,TGCGCCAGCGGCCGGGAGGGCCCGGTTAATGAGCAGTTCTTC,CASGREGPVNEQFF
once,TRBV7-9,TRBJ1-1,.,TGTGCCAGCAGCATCCGACAGGTCTCAAACCCCGAAGCTTTCTTT,CASSIRQVSNPEAFF
.,TRBV6-6,TRBJ1-5,.,TGTGCCAGCAGTTATCTGGGCGAGCAGCCCCAGCATTTT,CASSYLGEQPQHF
.,TRBV5-5,TRBJ2-5,TRBD1,TGTGCCAGCAGCTTAGTAGGACAGGGGTACCGAGAGACCCAGTACTTC,CASSLVGQGYRETQYF
.,TRBV9,TRBJ1-1,.,TGTGCCAGCAGCTCCCTGCAGGCTTCAAAGGAAGCTTTCTTT,CASSSLQASKEAFF
.,TRBV29-1,TRBJ2-3,TRBD2,TGCAGCGTTGATCGGGGGGAAATCACAGATACGCAGTATTTT,CSVDRGEITDTQYF